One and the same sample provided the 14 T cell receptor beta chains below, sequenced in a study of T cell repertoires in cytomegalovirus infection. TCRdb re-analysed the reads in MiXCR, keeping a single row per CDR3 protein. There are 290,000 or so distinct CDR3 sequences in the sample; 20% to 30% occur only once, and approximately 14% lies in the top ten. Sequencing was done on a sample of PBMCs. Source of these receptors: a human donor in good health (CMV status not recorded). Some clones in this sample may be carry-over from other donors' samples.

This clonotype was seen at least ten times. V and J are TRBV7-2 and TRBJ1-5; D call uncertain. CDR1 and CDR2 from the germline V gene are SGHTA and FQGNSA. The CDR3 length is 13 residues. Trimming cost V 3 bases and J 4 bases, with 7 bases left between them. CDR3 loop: CASSFSWNQPQHF. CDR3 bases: TGTGCCAGCAGCTTCTCCTGGAATCAGCCCCAGCATTTT.

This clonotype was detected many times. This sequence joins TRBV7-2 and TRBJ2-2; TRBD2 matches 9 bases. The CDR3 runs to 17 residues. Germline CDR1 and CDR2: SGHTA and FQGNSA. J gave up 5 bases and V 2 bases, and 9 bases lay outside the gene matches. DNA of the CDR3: TGTGCCAGCAGCTTAAACGCGGGAGGGCCGTTGACCGGGGAGCTGTTTTTT. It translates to CASSLNAGGPLTGELFF.

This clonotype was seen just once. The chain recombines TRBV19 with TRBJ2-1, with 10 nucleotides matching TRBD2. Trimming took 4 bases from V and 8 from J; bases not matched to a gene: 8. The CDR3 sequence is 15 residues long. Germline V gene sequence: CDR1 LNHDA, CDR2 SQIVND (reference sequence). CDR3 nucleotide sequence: TGTGCCAGTAGTACCTTCAGCGGGAGGGTGGATGAGCAGTTCTTC. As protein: CASSTFSGRVDEQFF.

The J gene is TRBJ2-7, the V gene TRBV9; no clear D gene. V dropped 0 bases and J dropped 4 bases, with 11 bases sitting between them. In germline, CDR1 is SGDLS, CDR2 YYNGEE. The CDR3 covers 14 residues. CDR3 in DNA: TGTGCCAGCAGCGTAGCAAATCGAGGTTACGAGCAGTACTTC. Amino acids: CASSVANRGYEQYF. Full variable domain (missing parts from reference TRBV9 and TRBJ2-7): DSGVTQTPKHLITATGQRVTLRCSPRSGDLSVYWYQQSLDQGLQFLIQYYNGEERAKGNILERFSAQQFPDLHSELNLSSLELGDSALYFCASSVANRGYEQYFGPGTRLTVT.

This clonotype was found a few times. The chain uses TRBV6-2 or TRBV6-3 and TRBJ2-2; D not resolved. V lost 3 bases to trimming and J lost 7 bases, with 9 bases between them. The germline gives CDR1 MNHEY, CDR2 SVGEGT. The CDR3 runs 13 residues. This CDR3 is CASSYFPGGELFF. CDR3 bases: TGTGCCAGCAGTTATTTTCCGGGCGGGGAGCTGTTTTTT.

The CDR3 nucleotides read TGTGCCAGCAGCTTAGACAGTGAGTCCTACGAGCAGTACTTC. It specifies CASSLDSESYEQYF. The chain carries TRBV5-5 and TRBJ2-7; tentative D call: TRBD1 (5 bases). Germline-derived CDR1 and CDR2 are SGHKS and YYEKEE (reference sequence). V was cut by 2 bases and J by 1 base, with 10 bases left in between. The CDR3 covers 14 residues.

The CDR3 DNA is TGTGCCAGCAGCCTCAGTGGGGCTGAAGCTTTCTTT. This translates into CASSLSGAEAFF. This chain connects TRBV2 to TRBJ1-1; no reliable D call. Deletions cut 6 bases from V and 6 bases from J, with 11 bases between. Germline V gene sequence: CDR1 SNHLY, CDR2 FYNNEI. CDR3 size: 12 residues.

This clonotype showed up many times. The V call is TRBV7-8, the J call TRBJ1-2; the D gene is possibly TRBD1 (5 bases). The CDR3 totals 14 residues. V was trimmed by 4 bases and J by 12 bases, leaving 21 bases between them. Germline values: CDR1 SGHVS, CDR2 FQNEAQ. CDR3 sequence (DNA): TGTGCCAGCAGCTCCGGGGCAATGACCCCAATACACACCTTC. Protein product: CASSSGAMTPIHTF.

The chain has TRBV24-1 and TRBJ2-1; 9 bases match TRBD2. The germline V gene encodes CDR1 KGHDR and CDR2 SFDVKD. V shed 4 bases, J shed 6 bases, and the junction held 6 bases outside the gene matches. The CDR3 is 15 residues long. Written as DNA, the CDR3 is TGTGCCACCAGTGACGCTAGCGGGGCGGCCAATGAGCAGTTCTTC. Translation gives CATSDASGAANEQFF.

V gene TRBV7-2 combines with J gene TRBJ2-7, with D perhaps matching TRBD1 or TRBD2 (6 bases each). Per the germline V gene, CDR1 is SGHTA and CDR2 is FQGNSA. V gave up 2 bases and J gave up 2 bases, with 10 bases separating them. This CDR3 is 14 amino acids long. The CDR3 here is CASSLWGATYEQYF. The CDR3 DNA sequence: TGTGCCAGCAGCTTATGGGGGGCCACCTACGAGCAGTACTTC. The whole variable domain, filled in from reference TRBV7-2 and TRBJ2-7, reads GAGVSQSPSNKVTEKGKDVELRCDPISGHTALYWYRQSLGQGLEFLIYFQGNSAPDKSGLPSDRFSAERTGGSVSTLTIQRTQQEDSAVYLCASSLWGATYEQYFGPGTRLTVT.

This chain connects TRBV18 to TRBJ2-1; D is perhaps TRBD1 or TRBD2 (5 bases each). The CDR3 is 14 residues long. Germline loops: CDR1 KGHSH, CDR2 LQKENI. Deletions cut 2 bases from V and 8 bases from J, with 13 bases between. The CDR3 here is CASSPGGRSDEQFF. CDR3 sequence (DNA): TGTGCCAGCTCACCAGGGGGTAGAAGCGATGAGCAGTTCTTC. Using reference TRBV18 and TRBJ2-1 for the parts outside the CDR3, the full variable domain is NAGVMQNPRHLVRRRGQEARLRCSPMKGHSHVYWYRQLPEEGLKFMVYLQKENIIDESGMPKERFSAEFPKEGPSILRIQQVVRGDSAAYFCASSPGGRSDEQFFGPGTRLTVL.

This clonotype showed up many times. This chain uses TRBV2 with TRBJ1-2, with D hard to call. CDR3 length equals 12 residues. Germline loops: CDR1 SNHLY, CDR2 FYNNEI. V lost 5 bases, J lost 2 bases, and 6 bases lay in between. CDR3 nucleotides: TGTGCCAGCAGTCGACGCAACTATGGCTACACCTTC. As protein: CASSRRNYGYTF.

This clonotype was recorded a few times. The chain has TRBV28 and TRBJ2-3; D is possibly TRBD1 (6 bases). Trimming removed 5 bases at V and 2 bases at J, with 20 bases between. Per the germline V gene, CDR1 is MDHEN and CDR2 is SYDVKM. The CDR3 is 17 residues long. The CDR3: CASSTPGSGQITDTQYF. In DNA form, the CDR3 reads TGTGCCAGCAGTACCCCGGGAAGTGGACAGATCACAGATACGCAGTATTTT.

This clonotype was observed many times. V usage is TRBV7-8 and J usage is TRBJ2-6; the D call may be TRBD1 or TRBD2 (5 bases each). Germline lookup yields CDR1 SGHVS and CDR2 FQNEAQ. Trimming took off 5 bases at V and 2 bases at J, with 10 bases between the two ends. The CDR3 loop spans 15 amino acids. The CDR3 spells CASSPPGPGANVLTF. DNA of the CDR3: TGTGCCAGCAGCCCTCCGGGACCTGGGGCCAACGTCCTGACTTTC.